This T cell receptor beta chain was profiled in a study of PD-1 blockade in classical Hodgkin lymphoma (TCRdb year 2020). Regarding the complete study: Nivolumab dosing was 3 mg/kg intravenously every 2 weeks, continuing until either disease progression or unacceptable toxicity. The study used CyTOF and TCR beta sequencing to define a peripheral blood immune signature of response to PD-1 blockade in classical Hodgkin lymphoma.

The investigation overall reported the following: Baseline TCR diversity was reported to be lower in newly diagnosed patients than in healthy donors, and even lower in relapsed/refractory patients. By C4D1, a significant rise was seen in CD4+ TCR diversity but not in CD8+ TCR diversity (p=0.0027 vs p=0.16), and the rise was most apparent among complete responders (p=0.02). The study was limited to a single clinical trial cohort, and causes of repertoire differences, possibly disease activity or prior therapy, remained undefined. Baseline diversity similar to that of newly diagnosed patients was observed in trial patients achieving complete response, whereas significantly lower diversity was observed in partial responders and progressors. Patients starting nivolumab less than 1 year after ASCT had lower diversity and were excluded from later analyses to avoid confounding by immune reconstitution.

Cut back by 3 bases and 0 bases, the V and J ends lie 16 bases apart. The CDR3 runs 17 residues from the cysteine to the phenylalanine. Solely the CDR3 DNA is kept, with 51 bases framed from the first base. Via the germline V gene, CDR1 is SGDLS and CDR2 YYNGEE. The Qiagen DNeasy kit was used to extract genomic DNA both from unsorted PBMCs and from the negatively selected CD4+ and CD8+ fractions. Using primers that anneal to V and J segments, immunoSEQ multiplex PCR amplified the TCR beta CDR3 regions. Amplification bias was minimized using a synthetic immune receptor repertoire, and residual bias was removed computationally after sequencing. Concerning the study's data processing: Custom Python scripts were used to quantify repertoire diversity as the Shannon entropy index. Unsorted, CD4+ and CD8+ repertoires were analyzed separately, except in combined analyses where CD4+ and CD8+ sequences were merged in silico. A clone counted as expanded when the clone's frequency after treatment rose at least 2-fold relative to C1D1, and clones undetected at baseline were given a pseudocount of 0.5. Clones with 0 or 1 copy at C1D1 were classified as singleton clones, and clones with 2 or more copies were classified as non-singleton clones. By matching protein sequences in sorted samples from the same patient, clones expanded in unsorted samples were annotated as CD4+, CD8+ or unknown. Wilcoxon tests on paired samples were used to test diversity changes from C1D1 to C4D1. The table was pulled from immuneACCESS by TCRdb, which kept in-frame rearrangements only. Such tables lose some clones; where checked, under half of the loss comes from unresolved V genes, and the rest has no known cause. V, J and clone size reflect that table, while D and trimming were determined from the DNA. The sample includes more than 45,000 clones, with about three quarters observed a single time. More than 9.5% of the sample is held by the ten biggest clonotypes.

The time point tag for this specimen amounts to: cycle 1 day 1 (C1D1), immediately before nivolumab initiation. All trial patients had relapsed after autologous stem cell transplantation, with cohorts A, B and C differing in prior brentuximab vedotin exposure. A total of around 60 patients with relapsed/refractory classical Hodgkin lymphoma made up the trial cohort, and each patient's best overall response was complete response, partial response or progressive disease. Trial patients were treated with single-agent nivolumab in the multi-cohort phase II CheckMate 205 trial. Best overall response was determined by an independent review committee according to the 2007 International Working Group response criteria. Trial PBMCs were collected just before the start of nivolumab (C1D1) and during therapy at cycle 2 day 1 and cycle 4 day 1. Peripheral blood was collected in 8 mL Vacutainer Cell Preparation Tubes, from which PBMCs were isolated by centrifugation and then cryopreserved.

A word on this clone: There is no known antigen for this receptor. Base-call qualities are not available, and no considerably larger clone is one nucleotide away.

In this chain, TRBV9 is recombined with TRBJ2-1; a weak D assignment points to TRBD1 (5 bases agree). The sample here was peripheral blood mononuclear cells (PBMCs), taken at baseline. The receptor's source is a human donor with classical Hodgkin lymphoma. The DNA sequence is TGTGCCAGCAGCGAGGGGATTGGTCCCAGCTCCTACAATGAGCAGTTCTTC. This codes for CASSEGIGPSSYNEQFF.